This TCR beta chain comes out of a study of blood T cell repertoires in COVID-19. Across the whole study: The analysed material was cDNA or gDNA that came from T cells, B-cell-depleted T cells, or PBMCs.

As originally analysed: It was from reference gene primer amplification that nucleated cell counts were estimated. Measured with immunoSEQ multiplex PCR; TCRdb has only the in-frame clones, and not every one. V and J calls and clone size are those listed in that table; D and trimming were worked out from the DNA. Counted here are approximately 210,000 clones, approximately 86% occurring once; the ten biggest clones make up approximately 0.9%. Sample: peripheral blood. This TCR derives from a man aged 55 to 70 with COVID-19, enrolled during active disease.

The CDR3 DNA sequence: TGTGCCAGCAGTGAAGCGAGACTAACGGAGACCCAGTACTTC. Translated, it gives CASSEARLTETQYF. The chain uses TRBV6-1 and TRBJ2-5, with a tentative D call TRBD2 (5 bases). With 0 bases removed from V and 5 bases from J, the gap between germline ends came to 10 bases. Looked up from germline, CDR1 is MNHNS and CDR2 is SASEGT. CDR3 size: 14 residues.